This record concerns one T cell receptor beta chain sequence. This entry is derived from a study of CD8 T cells in Susac syndrome. CDR3 length equals 14 residues. V was pared by 6 bases and J by 5 bases, with 16 bases between. Germline V gene data show CDR1 as MGHRA and CDR2 as YSYEKL. Reverse transcription of about 0.45 to 1 ug RNA was carried out with random hexamers. One entry per CDR3 protein results from TCRdb running MiXCR on the immunoSEQ multiplex PCR reads. The repertoire holds more than 150,000 distinct CDR3 sequences, with 95% to 97% as singletons. The sample was CD4+ T cells from PBMCs. The receptor was derived from a human donor with Susac syndrome. The V gene is TRBV4-1, the J gene TRBJ1-1; D is undetermined. CDR3 sequence (DNA): TGCGCCAGCAGAGGACTACTTAAAGGGACTGAAGCTTTCTTT. This gives the protein CASRGLLKGTEAFF.